These 27 T cell receptor beta chains were all obtained from the same sample, sequenced in a study of OX40 agonist ivuxolimab in advanced cancers. The repertoire was sequenced with immunoSEQ multiplex PCR; TCRdb's copy has only in-frame clones and lacks some. Altogether tens of thousands of clones are present, roughly 90% being singletons, with the ten largest covering roughly 1.1%. The input for sequencing was CD4+ or CD8+ T cells sorted from blood, taken in a trial of the OX40 agonist ivuxolimab. The receptors were sampled from an adult with an advanced solid tumor such as melanoma, head and neck, liver or kidney cancer.

Written as DNA, the CDR3 is TGTGCCAGCAGTTTTCTCTTGGCGGGAGAACGGGGCGATACGCAGTATTTT. Its translation: CASSFLLAGERGDTQYF. The gene calls are TRBV27 and TRBJ2-3, with 7 bases fitting TRBD2. Looked up from germline, CDR1 is MNHEY and CDR2 is SMNVEV (reference sequence). This CDR3 contains 17 residues. J gave up 6 bases and V 3 bases, and 15 bases lay outside the gene matches.

This rearrangement joins TRBV28 to TRBJ2-1; D is unclear. Trimming removed 4 bases from V and 9 bases from J, with 7 bases in between. Germline V gene lookup returns CDR1 MDHEN and CDR2 SYDVKM. This CDR3 comprises 11 residues. CDR3 in DNA: TGTGCCAGCAGTTCCAATATTGAGCAGTTCTTC. Encoded protein: CASSSNIEQFF.

The genes are TRBV19 and TRBJ2-3; TRBD1 might be the D (6 bases). Trimming took off 3 bases at V and 4 bases at J, with 8 bases between the two ends. Germline lookup yields CDR1 LNHDA and CDR2 SQIVND (reference sequence). There are 13 residues in the CDR3. CDR3 protein: CASSIRGADTQYF. The CDR3 region has the DNA TGTGCCAGTAGTATCAGGGGCGCAGATACGCAGTATTTT. Combining the CDR3 with reference TRBV19 and TRBJ2-3 gives the whole variable domain DGGITQSPKYLFRKEGQNVTLSCEQNLNHDAMYWYRQDPGQGLRLIYYSQIVNDFQKGDIAEGYSVSREKKESFPLTVTSAQKNPTAFYLCASSIRGADTQYFGPGTRLTVL.

This clone was seen a handful of times. The chain has TRBV5-1 and TRBJ1-4; D unclear. Trimming removed 7 bases at V and 2 bases at J, with 12 bases between. Germline V CDR1 and CDR2: SGHRS, YFSETQ. The CDR3 covers 14 residues. The CDR3 region is CASSEGGTNEKLFF. CDR3 coding DNA: TGCGCCAGCTCGGAGGGAGGCACTAATGAAAAACTGTTTTTT.

The V and J genes are TRBV6-1 and TRBJ1-5; no definite D call. This CDR3 region has 15 residues. CDR1 MNHNS and CDR2 SASEGT come from the germline V gene. V was trimmed by 6 bases and J by 1 base, leaving 13 bases between them. The CDR3, as DNA: TGTGCCAGCAGCCCCGCCCTTGGGAGCAATCAGCCCCAGCATTTT. This sequence encodes CASSPALGSNQPQHF.

V is TRBV5-1 and J is TRBJ2-7, with 9 nucleotides matching TRBD1. The germline V gene has CDR1 SGHRS and CDR2 YFSETQ. V was pared by 4 bases and J by 6 bases, with 8 bases of the junction left unmatched. This CDR3 has 14 amino acids. The CDR3 sequence: CASSLGQGTGEQYF. Here the CDR3 DNA reads TGCGCCAGCAGCCTGGGACAGGGCACTGGCGAGCAGTACTTC.

The chain links TRBV2 to TRBJ2-1; no clear D gene. The germline V gene has CDR1 SNHLY and CDR2 FYNNEI. V was shortened by 5 bases and J by 6 bases, with 14 bases between the two germline ends. The length of the CDR3 is 14 residues. The CDR3 DNA reads as TGTGCCAGCAGTAGCCGGACCCACCCCAATGAGCAGTTCTTC. Its protein product is CASSSRTHPNEQFF.

The chain combines TRBV7-9 with TRBJ2-5; tentative D call: TRBD2 (6 bases). The ends were cut back, 5 bases at V and 4 bases at J, with 17 bases in the middle. Germline CDR1 and CDR2: SEHNR and FQNEAQ (reference sequence). The CDR3 consists of 15 residues. This chain's CDR3 is CASSPVTSGGETQYF. The CDR3 DNA reads TGTGCCAGCAGCCCCGTGACTAGTGGGGGAGAGACCCAGTACTTC.

J is TRBJ2-4 and V is TRBV29-1; TRBD2 matches at 12 bases. Trimming took 6 bases from V and 0 from J; bases not matched to a gene: 9. The CDR3 has 17 amino acids. Germline CDR1 and CDR2: SQVTM and ANQGSEA. CDR3 in amino acids: CSVSRTSGAVAKNIQYF. The CDR3 DNA sequence: TGCAGCGTGAGCCGGACTAGCGGGGCCGTAGCCAAAAACATTCAGTACTTC.

The chain carries TRBV11-3 and TRBJ2-7; 7 nucleotides align to TRBD2. The CDR3 runs 13 residues. The J segment lost 3 bases and the V segment lost 4 bases, leaving 3 bases of the junction unmatched. Germline V gives CDR1 SGHNT, CDR2 YENEEA. The CDR3 is CASSYTGGYEQYF. CDR3 in DNA: TGTGCCAGCAGCTACACGGGAGGCTACGAGCAGTACTTC.

This chain joins TRBV19 and TRBJ1-5; 9 nucleotides agree with TRBD1. The CDR3 is made up of 13 amino acids. V dropped 8 bases and J dropped 7; count of bases not matched to a gene: 6. CDR1 and CDR2 (germline): LNHDA, SQIVND (reference sequence). Written as DNA, the CDR3 is TGTGCCAGTCGGGGACAGGGCAGGCAGCCCCAGCATTTT. Translation: CASRGQGRQPQHF.

This rearrangement joins TRBV27 to TRBJ2-5; D is ambiguous. Germline assignment: CDR1 MNHEY and CDR2 SMNVEV (reference sequence). V lost 8 bases and J 4 bases, leaving 2 bases between the germline ends. CDR3 length: 9 amino acids. The DNA of the CDR3 is TGTGCCAGCGGAGAGACCCAGTACTTC. It codes for CASGETQYF.

The rearrangement uses TRBV19 and TRBJ1-2, with a weak D call TRBD1 (5 bases). CDR1 is LNHDA and CDR2 is SQIVND in the germline V gene (reference sequence). This CDR3 has 12 amino acids. V lost 3 bases and J 8 bases, leaving 10 bases between the germline ends. CDR3 sequence: CASSMRGRGYTF. The CDR3 region has the DNA TGTGCCAGTAGTATGAGGGGTAGGGGCTACACCTTC.

The chain uses TRBV29-1 and TRBJ1-2, with D uncertain. Germline CDR1 is SQVTM and CDR2 is ANQGSEA. This CDR3 contains 12 residues. Trimming stripped 1 base from V and 8 bases from J, with 11 bases between. The CDR3 sequence: CSVEAPAEGYTF. CDR3 nucleotide sequence: TGCAGCGTTGAAGCCCCCGCGGAGGGCTACACCTTC.

The chain recombines TRBV27 with TRBJ1-4; D not certain. Germline V lookup: CDR1 MNHEY, CDR2 SMNVEV (reference sequence). The germline V and J ends were trimmed by 6 bases and 10 bases, with 18 bases remaining between them. This CDR3 is built from 14 residues. The CDR3 here is CASREDSWVGKLFF. CDR3 in DNA: TGTGCCAGCAGGGAGGACTCGTGGGTTGGAAAACTGTTTTTT.

This chain uses TRBV9 with TRBJ2-5; 9 bases are a match to TRBD2. The CDR3 has 15 residues. J was trimmed by 5 bases and V by 0 bases; bases with no gene match: 5. Germline V gene sequence: CDR1 SGDLS, CDR2 YYNGEE. The CDR3 loop reads CASSVGPAGGETQYF. The CDR3, as DNA: TGTGCCAGCAGCGTAGGCCCGGCGGGAGGGGAGACCCAGTACTTC.

The chain carries TRBV5-1 and TRBJ1-4; no reliable D call. V gave up 2 bases and J gave up 7 bases, with 12 bases separating them. Germline V gives CDR1 SGHRS, CDR2 YFSETQ. CDR3 length: 14 residues. The CDR3 bases are TGCGCCAGCAGCTTATCGAACCCAAGTGAAAAACTGTTTTTT. This gives the protein CASSLSNPSEKLFF.

The chain is built from TRBV5-5 and TRBJ1-2; D gene uncertain. The CDR3 is 14 residues long. Trimming removed 2 bases from V and 1 base from J, with 9 bases in between. Germline V gene lookup returns CDR1 SGHKS and CDR2 YYEKEE (reference sequence). CDR3 region: CASSFEQFNYGYTF. Written as DNA, the CDR3 is TGTGCCAGCAGCTTCGAACAGTTTAACTATGGCTACACCTTC.

The gene calls are TRBV5-1 and TRBJ2-5, with 11 bases aligning to TRBD2. This CDR3 has 16 amino acids. Losses at the gene ends were 0 bases for V and 5 bases for J; bases not matched to a gene: 6. Germline CDR1 is SGHRS and CDR2 is YFSETQ. The CDR3 region is CASSLAGTSGRETQYF. CDR3 nucleotide sequence: TGCGCCAGCAGCTTGGCCGGGACTAGCGGTCGGGAGACCCAGTACTTC.

The V gene is TRBV29-1, the J gene TRBJ1-1, with D perhaps TRBD1 (6 bases). V was clipped by 3 bases and J by 9 bases, with 11 bases between them. This CDR3 spans 11 amino acids. The germline V gene encodes CDR1 SQVTM and CDR2 ANQGSEA. The CDR3 loop is CSVEGALQAFF. CDR3 nucleotides: TGCAGCGTTGAGGGGGCATTACAAGCTTTCTTT.

The chain couples TRBV7-8 to TRBJ2-2; D might be TRBD1 (6 bases). This CDR3 contains 16 residues. The V end lost 2 bases, the J end lost 3 bases, and 13 bases lay between the germline ends. In germline, CDR1 is SGHVS, CDR2 FQNEAQ. CDR3 region: CASSLQGKGDTGELFF. CDR3 in DNA: TGTGCCAGCAGCTTACAAGGAAAGGGGGACACCGGGGAGCTGTTTTTT. Using reference TRBV7-8 and TRBJ2-2 for the parts outside the CDR3, the full variable domain is GAGVSQSPRYKVAKRGQDVALRCDPISGHVSLFWYQQALGQGPEFLTYFQNEAQLDKSGLPSDRFFAERPEGSVSTLKIQRTQQEDSAVYLCASSLQGKGDTGELFFGEGSRLTVL.

Concerning this clone: The germline gene is not matched at one end of the junction; a read error may be the cause. The chain recombines TRBV2 with TRBJ1-5, with D unclear. Germline CDR1 reads SNHLY; CDR2 reads FYNNEI. The CDR3 contains 14 residues. This chain's CDR3 is CASREDISNQPQHF. In DNA, the CDR3 is TGTGCCAGCCGTGAAGACATTAGCAATCAGCCCCAGCATTTT.

The CDR3 DNA reads TGTGCCTGGAGTGGGGTCTATACTAACTATGGCTACACCTTC. Its protein is CAWSGVYTNYGYTF. The chain has TRBV30 and TRBJ1-2; the D is unclear. V was shortened by 1 base and J by 0 bases, with 9 bases between the two germline ends. Germline V gene lookup returns CDR1 GTSNPN and CDR2 SVGIG (reference sequence). This CDR3 contains 14 residues.

The CDR3 loop reads CASSKQGGNTEAFF. As DNA, the CDR3 is TGCGCCAGCAGCAAACAGGGGGGGAACACTGAAGCTTTCTTT. The J gene is TRBJ1-1, the V gene TRBV5-1; 8 bases are a match to TRBD1. Losses at the gene ends were 4 bases for V and 1 base for J; bases not matched to a gene: 3. The germline gives CDR1 SGHRS, CDR2 YFSETQ. The CDR3 contains 14 residues. Variable domain in full (rest from reference TRBV5-1 and TRBJ1-1): KAGVTQTPRYLIKTRGQQVTLSCSPISGHRSVSWYQQTPGQGLQFLFEYFSETQRNKGNFPGRFSGRQFSNSRSEMNVSTLELGDSALYLCASSKQGGNTEAFFGQGTRLTVV.

This chain links TRBV28 with TRBJ2-7; 7 bases are a match to TRBD2. With V trimmed by 0 bases and J by 4 bases, 3 bases remained unmatched. The CDR3 consists of 14 residues. Germline CDR1 and CDR2: MDHEN and SYDVKM. CDR3 sequence: CASSLWAGEYEQYF. CDR3 DNA sequence: TGTGCCAGCAGTTTATGGGCGGGAGAATACGAGCAGTACTTC.

V usage is TRBV9 and J usage is TRBJ1-1; 7 positions match TRBD1. CDR1 and CDR2 from the germline V gene are SGDLS and YYNGEE. V lost 3 bases to trimming and J lost 0 bases; unmatched junction nucleotides: 2. This CDR3 contains 14 residues. In DNA form, the CDR3 reads TGTGCCAGCAGCGCCGGGACAGTGAACACTGAAGCTTTCTTT. This gives the protein CASSAGTVNTEAFF.

The V gene is TRBV7-2, the J gene TRBJ2-3; 11 bases line up with TRBD1. The CDR3 sequence is 16 residues long. V shed 4 bases, J shed 3 bases, and the junction held 6 bases outside the gene matches. In germline, CDR1 is SGHTA, CDR2 FQGNSA. CDR3 sequence (DNA): TGTGCCAGCAGCTCTCCGGACAGGGGGCCGACAGATACGCAGTATTTT. It encodes CASSSPDRGPTDTQYF.